This T cell receptor beta chain originates from a study of T cell responses to AZD1222 COVID-19 vaccine. Study-level background: Timing groups of about 4 and about 12 weeks for second doses were pooled. Study-level findings and limits: Spike-wide vaccine-associated CD4 TCRs dominated at 160-218 and 743-854. Repertoires were collected only later (after the peak T cell response had occurred).

The CDR3 loop spans 13 amino acids. V shed 6 bases and J shed 5 bases, with 14 bases lying between them. Generated by immunoSEQ multiplex PCR, the TCRdb table keeps only in-frame clones and is missing some. The data hold roughly 150,000 clones, with almost 95% observed a single time. In the case of this clone: Its antigen is still unknown.

The material was peripheral blood, obtained on day 0 of AZD1222 vaccination. V usage is TRBV12-3 or TRBV12-4 and J usage is TRBJ2-7; weak D call: TRBD1 (6 bases). The TCR sequence derives from an adult in good health. CDR3 region: CASSRQEGDEQYF. For the CDR3, the DNA is TGTGCCAGCAGCCGACAAGAGGGGGACGAGCAGTACTTC.